Listed here are 26 T cell receptor beta chains from one sample, sequenced in a study of radiotherapy plus CTLA-4 blockade in lung cancer. Libraries were prepared by immunoSEQ multiplex PCR; TCRdb keeps only in-frame clonotypes and omits some of them. There are 55,000 to 70,000 clones in the sample; roughly 80% occur only once, and approximately 16% lies in the top ten. Sequencing used peripheral blood, obtained from a patient treated with radiotherapy plus ipilimumab. These receptors all come from a human donor with non-small cell lung cancer who had a complete response to radiotherapy plus ipilimumab.

V gene TRBV7-9 combines with J gene TRBJ2-4; D possibly corresponds to TRBD1 (6 bases). CDR1 and CDR2 (germline): SEHNR, FQNEAQ (reference sequence). The CDR3 is made up of 15 amino acids. Deletions cut 5 bases from V and 3 bases from J, with 14 bases between. CDR3 region: CASSPGTSGKNIQYF. CDR3 nucleotides: TGTGCCAGCAGCCCCGGGACATCAGGCAAAAACATTCAGTACTTC.

This chain joins TRBV6-5 and TRBJ2-3; the match to TRBD2 covers 8 bases. Germline values: CDR1 MNHEY, CDR2 SVGAGI. The CDR3 runs to 15 residues. With V trimmed by 6 bases and J by 5 bases, 10 bases remained unmatched. The CDR3 reads CASRLAGGAEDTQYF. The CDR3 DNA is TGTGCCAGCAGACTGGCCGGGGGGGCCGAAGATACGCAGTATTTT.

The chain uses TRBV5-1 and TRBJ1-4; no reliable D call. The V end lost 1 base, the J end lost 2 bases, and 18 bases lay between the germline ends. CDR1 and CDR2 from the germline V gene are SGHRS and YFSETQ. The CDR3 runs to 18 residues. The CDR3 DNA reads TGCGCCAGCAGCTTGAAATACGAGGGTTGGGCGACTAATGAAAAACTGTTTTTT. Protein product: CASSLKYEGWATNEKLFF.

The V call is TRBV30, the J call TRBJ2-5, with 14 bases fitting TRBD2. The J call may not be correct, given that the DNA end is closer to TRBJ2-7. This CDR3 is built from 16 residues. Germline CDR1 GTSNPN, CDR2 SVGIG (reference sequence). The CDR3 is CAWSGLAGGPAGEQYF. The CDR3 nucleotides are TGTGCCTGGAGTGGACTAGCGGGGGGGCCAGCGGGCGAGCAGTACTTC.

This chain uses TRBV7-2 with TRBJ1-3; 7 bases map to TRBD1. The CDR3 has 15 residues. Trimming took 5 bases from V and 4 from J; bases not matched to a gene: 8. The germline V gene has CDR1 SGHTA and CDR2 FQGNSA. This CDR3 reads CASSPSRQGGNTIYF. The CDR3 DNA reads as TGTGCCAGCAGCCCCTCTCGACAGGGAGGAAACACCATATATTTT.

The rearrangement joins TRBV6-1 to TRBJ2-1; the match to TRBD2 covers 8 bases. The CDR3 runs to 16 residues. Trimming at V came to 4 bases and at J to 7 bases, leaving 12 bases not matched to a gene. Per germline, CDR1 MNHNS and CDR2 SASEGT. The CDR3 region has the DNA TGTGCCAGCAGTGGGACCGGGACTAGAAGTAAGAATGAGCAGTTCTTC. It specifies CASSGTGTRSKNEQFF.

The V call is TRBV5-1, the J call TRBJ1-1; 11 nucleotides line up with TRBD1. V was clipped by 4 bases and J by 6 bases; unmatched bases: 2. The germline V gene has CDR1 SGHRS and CDR2 YFSETQ. The CDR3 runs 13 residues. CDR3 DNA sequence: TGCGCCAGCAGCGGGGGACAGGGGGCTGAAGCTTTCTTT. The encoded protein is CASSGGQGAEAFF.

This clone was seen a handful of times. The chain is built from TRBV5-5 and TRBJ1-3, with D maybe TRBD1 (6 bases). CDR3 size: 14 residues. The germline V gene encodes CDR1 SGHKS and CDR2 YYEKEE (reference sequence). Trimming cost V 3 bases and J 2 bases, with 9 bases left between them. CDR3 sequence: CASSWGQTGNTIYF. As DNA, the CDR3 is TGTGCCAGCAGCTGGGGGCAAACTGGAAACACCATATATTTT.

This chain connects TRBV19 to TRBJ2-2; weak D call: TRBD2 (6 bases). Trimming stripped 9 bases from V and 3 bases from J, with 14 bases between. The CDR3 length is 14 residues. CDR1 and CDR2 (germline): LNHDA, SQIVND (reference sequence). CDR3 protein: CASETRKDTGELFF. The CDR3 DNA sequence: TGTGCCAGCGAGACTAGGAAAGACACCGGGGAGCTGTTTTTT.

This chain uses TRBV30 with TRBJ1-6; D remains unclear. The V and J ends lost 4 bases and 0 bases respectively, with 10 bases between them. The CDR3 runs 15 residues. Germline V gene sequence: CDR1 GTSNPN, CDR2 SVGIG (reference sequence). The CDR3 bases are TGTGCCTGGATCGACGGGAGCTCCTATAATTCACCCCTCCACTTT. Protein: CAWIDGSSYNSPLHF.

The J gene is TRBJ2-2, the V gene TRBV30; D gene uncertain. Germline lookup yields CDR1 GTSNPN and CDR2 SVGIG (reference sequence). Trimming pared 2 bases from V and 3 bases from J, leaving 4 bases between. This CDR3 is 12 amino acids long. The CDR3 nucleotides are TGTGCCTGGAGTTCCTACACCGGGGAGCTGTTTTTT. It is translated as CAWSSYTGELFF.

This clone occurred once. This chain joins TRBV2 and TRBJ1-6; D is undetermined. The V gene lost 3 bases and the J gene lost 4 bases, with 10 bases spanning the gap. From germline, CDR1 is SNHLY and CDR2 FYNNEI. The CDR3 is 15 residues long. The CDR3 region is CASSDQVPYNSPLHF. CDR3 sequence (DNA): TGTGCCAGCAGTGACCAGGTTCCTTATAATTCACCCCTCCACTTT.

The genes are TRBV4-1 and TRBJ1-6; no clear D. The CDR3 is 13 residues long. The V gene lost 0 bases and the J gene lost 10 bases, with 7 bases spanning the gap. Germline assignment: CDR1 MGHRA and CDR2 YSYEKL. The DNA of the CDR3 is TGCGCCAGCAGCCAAGAGGTGCGATCACCCCTCCACTTT. It is translated as CASSQEVRSPLHF.

V gene TRBV9 combines with J gene TRBJ1-2; possible D gene TRBD1, 6 bases. CDR1 is SGDLS, CDR2 YYNGEE, per germline. The CDR3 consists of 15 residues. Trimming shortened V by 4 bases and J by 3 bases, and 16 bases separated the two germline ends. CDR3 DNA sequence: TGTGCCAGCAGCCCAGTAGGGACACCAGACTATGGCTACACCTTC. Encoded protein: CASSPVGTPDYGYTF.

The V call is TRBV6-5, the J call TRBJ2-7, with 10 bases fitting TRBD1. The germline V gene encodes CDR1 MNHEY and CDR2 SVGAGI. J lost 2 bases, V lost 4 bases, and 5 bases had no gene match. The CDR3 has 15 amino acids. Here the CDR3 reads CASSSRDRGPYEQYF. CDR3 DNA sequence: TGTGCCAGCAGTTCTCGGGACAGGGGACCCTACGAGCAGTACTTC.

This clone was observed a single time. The rearrangement links TRBV10-3 to TRBJ2-7; weak D call: TRBD1 (6 bases). The germline V and J ends were trimmed by 2 bases and 2 bases, with 10 bases remaining between them. The CDR3 extends over 14 amino acids. CDR1 is ENHRY and CDR2 is SYGVKD in the germline V gene. This chain's CDR3 is CAISESAGAYEQYV. CDR3 DNA: TGTGCCATCAGTGAGAGTGCAGGGGCCTACGAGCAGTACGTC.

This clone was seen more than once but under ten times. This rearrangement joins TRBV15 to TRBJ2-1; D might be TRBD2 (5 bases). The CDR3 consists of 14 residues. V gave up 2 bases and J gave up 2 bases, with 7 bases separating them. Germline loops: CDR1 LNHNV, CDR2 YYDKDF (reference sequence). This chain's CDR3 is CATSRSGTYNEQFF. The CDR3 DNA sequence: TGTGCCACCAGCAGAAGCGGAACCTACAATGAGCAGTTCTTC.

This chain connects TRBV23-1 to TRBJ1-1; 7 bases line up with TRBD1. TRBV23-1 is recorded as an ORF, its role being uncertain. The CDR3 length is 14 residues. Losses at the gene ends were 4 bases for V and 7 bases for J; bases not matched to a gene: 9. CDR3 in amino acids: CASSRRGLGGEAFF. In nucleotides, the CDR3 is TGCGCCAGCAGTCGTAGGGGGCTAGGGGGTGAAGCTTTCTTT.

This sequence joins TRBV11-3 and TRBJ2-1; a possible D gene is TRBD1 (6 bases). The CDR3 sequence is 15 residues long. V shed 5 bases and J shed 5 bases, with 16 bases lying between them. Per the germline V gene, CDR1 is SGHNT and CDR2 is YENEEA. CDR3: CASSATTGQNNEQFF. CDR3 in DNA: TGTGCCAGCAGCGCCACAACTGGACAGAACAATGAGCAGTTCTTC.

CDR3 in amino acids: CASNLGTRRGYGYTF. In DNA, the CDR3 is TGTGCCAGCAACCTCGGGACCCGGAGGGGCTATGGCTACACCTTC. The genes are TRBV28 and TRBJ1-2, with a weak D call TRBD1 (5 bases). The length of the CDR3 is 15 residues. Looked up from germline, CDR1 is MDHEN and CDR2 is SYDVKM. V was cut by 7 bases and J by 4 bases, with 19 bases left in between.

The sample holds one count of this clone. The V gene is TRBV19, the J gene TRBJ2-2; no clear D. With 7 bases removed from V and 5 bases from J, the gap between germline ends came to 11 bases. CDR1 LNHDA and CDR2 SQIVND come from the germline V gene (reference sequence). CDR3 length: 13 residues. DNA for the CDR3: TGTGCCAGTATGATCGGCGGAACCGGGGAGCTGTTTTTT. As protein: CASMIGGTGELFF. Drawing the rest from reference TRBV19 and TRBJ2-2, the complete variable domain is DGGITQSPKYLFRKEGQNVTLSCEQNLNHDAMYWYRQDPGQGLRLIYYSQIVNDFQKGDIAEGYSVSREKKESFPLTVTSAQKNPTAFYLCASMIGGTGELFFGEGSRLTVL.

The chain joins TRBV5-6 to TRBJ2-1; 13 nucleotides match TRBD2. V shed 2 bases and J 10 bases; nucleotides not matched to a gene: 9. CDR1 is SGHDT and CDR2 is YYEEEE in the germline V gene. The CDR3 runs to 16 residues. As DNA, the CDR3 is TGTGCCAGCAGCTTAATTACTAGCGGGAGGGCCGGGGAGCAGTTCTTC. It specifies CASSLITSGRAGEQFF.

V gene TRBV5-5 combines with J gene TRBJ2-7; D uncertain. The CDR3 is made up of 14 amino acids. The V gene's germline CDR1 is SGHKS and CDR2 YYEKEE (reference sequence). V dropped 4 bases and J dropped 2 bases, with 13 bases sitting between them. In DNA, the CDR3 is TGTGCCAGCAGCCCCCGACTCGATACCTACGAGCAGTACGTC. It specifies CASSPRLDTYEQYV.

The sample holds a few counts of this clone. The V gene is TRBV18, the J gene TRBJ2-7, with D unresolved. CDR3 length equals 15 residues. CDR1 KGHSH and CDR2 LQKENI come from the germline V gene. Trimming left V 6 bases short and J 6 bases short, with 21 bases between. DNA for the CDR3: TGTGCCAGCTCCCTAGGCGAGAGTCAGTTGCGCGAGCAGTACTTC. Protein sequence: CASSLGESQLREQYF. Together with reference TRBV18 and TRBJ2-7, the CDR3 gives the full variable domain: NAGVMQNPRHLVRRRGQEARLRCSPMKGHSHVYWYRQLPEEGLKFMVYLQKENIIDESGMPKERFSAEFPKEGPSILRIQQVVRGDSAAYFCASSLGESQLREQYFGPGTRLTVT.

The V gene is TRBV29-1, the J gene TRBJ2-1, with 9 nucleotides matching TRBD2. Germline V gene sequence: CDR1 SQVTM, CDR2 ANQGSEA. This CDR3 comprises 15 residues. V lost 3 bases and J lost 7; bases outside the gene matches: 10. The CDR3 loop reads CSVESTGLALNEQFF. DNA for the CDR3: TGCAGCGTTGAGAGTACGGGACTAGCTTTGAATGAGCAGTTCTTC.

The CDR3 DNA reads TGTGCCAGCAGTCGACAGGTTAACTATGGCTACACCTTC. The encoded protein is CASSRQVNYGYTF. This chain links TRBV28 with TRBJ1-2; tentatively, D is TRBD1 (6 bases). The CDR3 has 13 residues. Germline CDR1 and CDR2: MDHEN and SYDVKM. V was cut by 5 bases and J by 1 base, with 8 bases left in between.